This T cell receptor (beta chain) was retrieved from a study of OX40 agonist ivuxolimab in advanced cancers. Data came from immunoSEQ multiplex PCR; TCRdb stores just in-frame clones and leaves some out. Of 76,000 or so clones listed, about 89% are singletons. V was trimmed by 7 bases and J by 0 bases, leaving 15 bases between them. The CDR3 runs 14 residues. Germline V gene lookup returns CDR1 GTSNPN and CDR2 SVGIG (reference sequence). This TCR derives from an adult with an advanced solid tumor such as melanoma, head and neck, liver or kidney cancer. The chain uses TRBV30 and TRBJ1-2; tentative D call: TRBD1 (5 bases). The source material was CD4+ or CD8+ T cells sorted from blood, sampled in a trial of the OX40 agonist ivuxolimab. DNA of the CDR3: TGTGCCTCTAGGTTGGGACCCGCTAACTATGGCTACACCTTC. Translated, it gives CASRLGPANYGYTF.